These 32 T cell receptor beta chains were all obtained from the same sample, sequenced in a study of shared clonotypes between healthy human individuals. Terminally differentiated effector memory CD45RA+ cells were left out of the naive CD8 fraction, which was CD45RO-negative and positively selected for CCR7. TCRdb keeps only in-frame clones here, not all; method: immunoSEQ multiplex PCR. The repertoire includes about 2,100,000 clones, roughly 91% of them detected once, and roughly 1.8% sits in the top ten. Input material: naive CD8+ T cells from PBMCs. These receptors came from a young man in good health. Some clones in this sample may be carry-over from other donors' samples.

The rearrangement uses TRBV23-1 and TRBJ2-7, with no clear D. TRBV23-1 is an open reading frame, and its role is uncertain. The CDR3 has 14 amino acids. Trimming left V 4 bases short and J 1 base short, with 11 bases between. This chain's CDR3 is CASSPHTASYEQYF. CDR3 DNA sequence: TGCGCCAGCAGTCCGCACACCGCGTCCTACGAGCAGTACTTC.

This sequence joins TRBV7-8 and TRBJ2-4; weak D call: TRBD1 (6 bases). Trimming shortened V by 1 base and J by 5 bases, and 15 bases separated the two germline ends. This CDR3 has 16 amino acids. Germline V gene lookup returns CDR1 SGHVS and CDR2 FQNEAQ. The CDR3 DNA reads TGTGCCAGCAGCTTAGGAATGTTAAGGACAGAAAACATTCAGTACTTC. It is translated as CASSLGMLRTENIQYF.

A single count supports this clone. The chain couples TRBV4-1 to TRBJ2-7; possibly TRBD1 for D (5 bases). The CDR3 totals 15 residues. V dropped 0 bases and J dropped 4 bases, with 13 bases sitting between them. CDR1 is MGHRA, CDR2 YSYEKL, per germline. CDR3 amino acids: CASSQDGALFYEQYF. CDR3 coding DNA: TGCGCCAGCAGCCAAGATGGGGCCCTTTTTTACGAGCAGTACTTC.

The chain is built from TRBV19 and TRBJ2-1, with D hard to call. V lost 4 bases to trimming and J lost 7 bases, with 17 bases between them. CDR1 LNHDA and CDR2 SQIVND come from the germline V gene (reference sequence). The CDR3 totals 15 residues. The CDR3 region is CASSTAISTSNEQFF. CDR3 DNA sequence: TGTGCCAGTAGTACCGCCATTTCTACGAGTAATGAGCAGTTCTTC.

This clone showed up just a few times. The genes are TRBV28 and TRBJ1-2; no clear D gene. The V gene lost 3 bases and the J gene lost 6 bases, with 2 bases spanning the gap. Germline V gene sequence: CDR1 MDHEN, CDR2 SYDVKM. This CDR3 has 10 residues. The CDR3 sequence is CASSFNGYTF. The DNA of the CDR3 is TGTGCCAGCAGTTTTAATGGCTACACCTTC.

The rearrangement links TRBV28 to TRBJ2-7; no firm D call. The CDR3 runs 13 residues. Trimming took 8 bases from V and 8 from J, leaving 19 bases between them. Germline V gene sequence: CDR1 MDHEN, CDR2 SYDVKM. The CDR3 region is CASELDGSRKQYF. CDR3 bases: TGTGCCAGCGAGTTGGACGGTAGCAGGAAGCAGTACTTC.

This clone was seen a single time. This chain connects TRBV21-1 to TRBJ2-3; the D segment call TRBD1 is taken from the table without a DNA check. TRBV21-1 is labeled a pseudogene. CDR3 length: 15 amino acids. CDR3 amino acids: CASRLPGQEPDTQYF. In DNA form, the CDR3 reads TGTGCCAGCAGGCTACCGGGACAGGAACCAGATACGCAGTATTTT.

The chain couples TRBV13 to TRBJ1-6, with TRBD1 matching over 7 bases. From germline, CDR1 is PRHDT and CDR2 FYEKMQ (reference sequence). This CDR3 region has 15 residues. V lost 0 bases to trimming and J lost 7 bases; unmatched junction nucleotides: 3. CDR3 in amino acids: CASSLGTGPNSPLHF. Here the CDR3 DNA reads TGTGCCAGCAGCTTAGGGACAGGGCCCAATTCACCCCTCCACTTT. The full variable domain, with the rest looked up from reference TRBV13 and TRBJ1-6, is AAGVIQSPRHLIKEKRETATLKCYPIPRHDTVYWYQQGPGQDPQFLISFYEKMQSDKGSIPDRFSAQQFSDYHSELNMSSLELGDSALYFCASSLGTGPNSPLHFGNGTRLTVT.

This clone was found a few times. The V gene is TRBV9, the J gene TRBJ1-1; 8 nucleotides match TRBD1. Germline loops: CDR1 SGDLS, CDR2 YYNGEE. The CDR3 is made up of 14 amino acids. The V segment lost 5 bases and the J segment 1 base; nucleotides outside the gene matches: 4. This CDR3 is CASSRQGKNTEAFF. The CDR3 region has the DNA TGTGCCAGCAGTCGACAGGGGAAGAACACTGAAGCTTTCTTT. Supplemented by reference TRBV9 and TRBJ1-1, the full variable domain reads DSGVTQTPKHLITATGQRVTLRCSPRSGDLSVYWYQQSLDQGLQFLIQYYNGEERAKGNILERFSAQQFPDLHSELNLSSLELGDSALYFCASSRQGKNTEAFFGQGTRLTVV.

The chain combines TRBV7-2 with TRBJ1-3; D is perhaps TRBD1 (6 bases). There are 17 residues in the CDR3. CDR1 and CDR2 (germline): SGHTA, FQGNSA. V was trimmed by 4 bases and J by 3 bases, leaving 19 bases between them. The CDR3 DNA reads as TGTGCCAGCAGCTCAGGGCCAGGGGTCTACAATGGAAACACCATATATTTT. It specifies CASSSGPGVYNGNTIYF. The entire variable domain, with the rest obtained from reference TRBV7-2 and TRBJ1-3, is as follows: GAGVSQSPSNKVTEKGKDVELRCDPISGHTALYWYRQSLGQGLEFLIYFQGNSAPDKSGLPSDRFSAERTGGSVSTLTIQRTQQEDSAVYLCASSSGPGVYNGNTIYFGEGSWLTVV.

The rearrangement uses TRBV14 and TRBJ1-2, with a weak D call TRBD1 (5 bases). CDR3 length equals 17 residues. V lost 1 base and J lost 3, with 18 bases in between. CDR1 and CDR2 from the germline V gene are SGHDN and FVKESK. The CDR3 bases are TGTGCCAGCAGCCAAGGAGGCATGGGACTCTTGGACTATGGCTACACCTTC. This sequence encodes CASSQGGMGLLDYGYTF.

This chain joins TRBV9 and TRBJ2-2, with TRBD1 matching 12 bases. The CDR3 extends over 21 amino acids. Germline values: CDR1 SGDLS, CDR2 YYNGEE. After removal of 1 base from V and 5 bases from J, the junction contained 18 bases not matched to a gene. Here the CDR3 reads CASSVTNTGQGAPRPTGELFF. The CDR3 coding sequence is TGTGCCAGCAGCGTAACGAATACGGGACAGGGGGCTCCTAGACCTACCGGGGAGCTGTTTTTT.

The rearrangement uses TRBV9 and TRBJ2-2; 10 bases map to TRBD1. The V gene's germline CDR1 is SGDLS and CDR2 YYNGEE. The trim removed 1 base at V and 2 bases at J, leaving 5 bases unmatched. The CDR3 spans 17 residues. Written as DNA, the CDR3 is TGTGCCAGCAGCGTAACCCGGGACAGGGGTAACACCGGGGAGCTGTTTTTT. Amino acids: CASSVTRDRGNTGELFF.

This clone was seen only a few times. In the same sample, other DNA sequences code for this CDR3. V gene TRBV5-1 combines with J gene TRBJ2-3; 13 bases line up with TRBD2. This CDR3 contains 15 residues. From germline, CDR1 is SGHRS and CDR2 YFSETQ. V dropped 3 bases and J dropped 3; count of bases not matched to a gene: 1. CDR3 sequence: CASSWTSGRTDTQYF. The CDR3 DNA reads TGCGCCAGCAGCTGGACTAGCGGGAGAACAGATACGCAGTATTTT.

The V call is TRBV5-6, the J call TRBJ2-2; TRBD1 aligns across 10 bases. This CDR3 has 15 residues. V lost 4 bases and J lost 5; bases outside the gene matches: 5. CDR1 is SGHDT and CDR2 is YYEEEE in the germline V gene. The DNA of the CDR3 is TGTGCCAGCAGCCACGGGACAGGGGTAACCGGGGAGCTGTTTTTT. It translates to CASSHGTGVTGELFF.

Remarks on this clone: Other nucleotide sequences in the sample specify the same CDR3. The rearrangement joins TRBV9 to TRBJ2-5; no clear D. Deletions cut 0 bases from V and 5 bases from J, with 2 bases between. Germline lookup yields CDR1 SGDLS and CDR2 YYNGEE. CDR3 length: 11 residues. Here the CDR3 reads CASSVDETQYF. The CDR3 DNA sequence: TGTGCCAGCAGCGTAGATGAGACCCAGTACTTC.

This rearrangement joins TRBV28 to TRBJ1-6; maybe TRBD1 (5 bases). Germline CDR1 MDHEN, CDR2 SYDVKM. The CDR3 is made up of 10 amino acids. Here the CDR3 DNA reads TGTGTCGCGGGGGTCGCACCCCTCCACTTT. This translates into CVAGVAPLHF.

Here the CDR3 reads CASSQDGLAGALGTDTQYF. The CDR3 nucleotides are TGTGCCAGCAGCCAAGATGGGCTAGCGGGAGCTCTCGGCACAGATACGCAGTATTTT. V usage is TRBV14 and J usage is TRBJ2-3; TRBD2 matches 10 bases. V was pared by 0 bases and J by 1 base, with 10 bases of the junction left unmatched. Germline V lookup: CDR1 SGHDN, CDR2 FVKESK. This CDR3 is built from 19 residues.

A single count supports this clone. The rearrangement joins TRBV7-8 to TRBJ2-1; D not certain. The CDR3 totals 15 residues. Germline V gene data show CDR1 as SGHVS and CDR2 as FQNEAQ. V gave up 5 bases and J gave up 5 bases, with 16 bases separating them. The CDR3, as DNA: TGTGCCAGCAGCCCCCGGACCAATCCTAACAATGAGCAGTTCTTC. This sequence encodes CASSPRTNPNNEQFF.

The J gene is TRBJ2-1, the V gene TRBV27; 10 bases align to TRBD2. Germline CDR1 MNHEY, CDR2 SMNVEV (reference sequence). The CDR3 covers 17 residues. V gave up 2 bases and J gave up 8 bases; unmatched junction bases: 12. The CDR3 region has the DNA TGTGCCAGCAGTTTAATTCTCCTAGCGGGAGTAGGCCATGAGCAGTTCTTC. It is translated as CASSLILLAGVGHEQFF.

The gene calls are TRBV9 and TRBJ2-7; 10 nucleotides line up with TRBD2. The CDR3 covers 15 residues. Germline V gives CDR1 SGDLS, CDR2 YYNGEE. Unmatched junction bases numbered 6, after V lost 4 bases and J lost 2 bases. Here the CDR3 DNA reads TGTGCCAGCAGCCCCCCAGCGGGAGGGCCCTACGAGCAGTACTTC. Translated: CASSPPAGGPYEQYF.

V usage is TRBV27 and J usage is TRBJ2-1; unclear D gene. V was trimmed by 6 bases and J by 6 bases, leaving 9 bases between them. Germline CDR1 MNHEY, CDR2 SMNVEV (reference sequence). The CDR3 has 12 residues. The CDR3 here is CASRALVNEQFF. The CDR3 DNA reads TGTGCCAGCAGGGCCCTTGTCAATGAGCAGTTCTTC.

The rearrangement uses TRBV5-6 and TRBJ1-1, with 7 bases matching TRBD1. V gave up 6 bases and J gave up 3 bases; unmatched junction bases: 5. This CDR3 is built from 13 residues. The germline V gene encodes CDR1 SGHDT and CDR2 YYEEEE. Here the CDR3 DNA reads TGTGCCAGCAATAAGGGGGCCTACACTGAAGCTTTCTTT. Its translation: CASNKGAYTEAFF.

V usage is TRBV4-1 and J usage is TRBJ1-1; D may be TRBD1 (5 bases). The CDR3 is 15 residues long. Germline V gene lookup returns CDR1 MGHRA and CDR2 YSYEKL. The V end lost 2 bases, the J end lost 4 bases, and 14 bases lay between the germline ends. DNA of the CDR3: TGCGCCAGCAGCCAAAACGGGCAGGGCGGCACTGAAGCTTTCTTT. This sequence encodes CASSQNGQGGTEAFF.

This chain links TRBV28 with TRBJ2-1, with unresolved D. Germline CDR1 is MDHEN and CDR2 is SYDVKM. V lost 6 bases, J lost 5 bases, and 11 bases lay in between. The CDR3 loop spans 13 amino acids. The CDR3 sequence is CASRASYDNEQFF. The CDR3 DNA sequence: TGTGCCAGCAGGGCCTCGTATGACAATGAGCAGTTCTTC.

The genes are TRBV11-2 and TRBJ1-2; D gene uncertain. Germline V gene lookup returns CDR1 SGHAT and CDR2 FQNNGV. The CDR3 sequence is 13 residues long. V was pared by 1 base and J by 8 bases, with 11 bases between. In nucleotides, the CDR3 is TGTGCCAGCAGCTTAGGGGTCGGACGGGGCTACACCTTC. It translates to CASSLGVGRGYTF.

This rearrangement joins TRBV2 to TRBJ2-3; 12 bases fit TRBD2. V dropped 8 bases and J dropped 8; count of bases not matched to a gene: 8. Germline V CDR1 and CDR2: SNHLY, FYNNEI. This CDR3 comprises 14 residues. This chain's CDR3 is CASELAGGPGTQYF. DNA for the CDR3: TGTGCCAGCGAGCTAGCGGGAGGGCCCGGTACGCAGTATTTT.

This chain uses TRBV19 with TRBJ2-2; 8 positions match TRBD1. Losses at the gene ends were 4 bases for V and 4 bases for J; bases not matched to a gene: 8. The V gene's germline CDR1 is LNHDA and CDR2 SQIVND (reference sequence). The CDR3 contains 16 residues. DNA of the CDR3: TGTGCCAGTAGTACCGCAGGGGGCCCCGGCACCGGGGAGCTGTTTTTT. Amino acid sequence: CASSTAGGPGTGELFF.

V is TRBV5-4 and J is TRBJ2-3; 9 bases are a match to TRBD2. The CDR3 runs to 15 residues. Germline trimming cut 4 bases from V and 7 bases from J; bases unmatched to any gene: 10. Germline V CDR1 and CDR2: SGHNT, YYREEE (reference sequence). The CDR3: CASSLEAGGLNTQYF. CDR3 sequence (DNA): TGTGCCAGCAGCCTTGAGGCGGGAGGGCTGAATACGCAGTATTTT.

This chain uses TRBV5-8 with TRBJ2-3, with D possibly being TRBD2 (5 bases). Trimming stripped 2 bases from V and 2 bases from J, with 9 bases between. The CDR3 loop spans 14 amino acids. Germline CDR1 and CDR2: SGHTS and YDEGEE. CDR3 region: CASSLGRATDTQYF. The CDR3 DNA reads TGTGCCAGCAGCTTAGGGCGGGCCACAGATACGCAGTATTTT. The variable domain in full, completed from reference TRBV5-8 and TRBJ2-3, reads EAGVTQSPTHLIKTRGQQATLRCSPISGHTSVYWYQQALGLGLQFLLWYDEGEERNRGNFPPRFSGRQFPNYSSELNVNALELEDSALYLCASSLGRATDTQYFGPGTRLTVL.

The chain's CDR3 is CASSLFSSGRGYEQYF. The CDR3 DNA follows: TGTGCCAGCAGTTTGTTTTCTAGCGGGAGAGGCTACGAGCAGTACTTC. The genes are TRBV28 and TRBJ2-7; TRBD2 matches at 10 bases. The CDR3 extends over 16 amino acids. CDR1 and CDR2 from the germline V gene are MDHEN and SYDVKM. V lost 3 bases to trimming and J lost 3 bases; unmatched junction nucleotides: 8.

V usage is TRBV9 and J usage is TRBJ2-7, with unresolved D. Deletions cut 0 bases from V and 0 bases from J, with 10 bases between. From germline, CDR1 is SGDLS and CDR2 YYNGEE. This CDR3 region has 15 residues. This CDR3 reads CASSVGESSSYEQYF. The DNA for the CDR3 is TGTGCCAGCAGCGTAGGGGAATCGTCCTCCTACGAGCAGTACTTC.